A single sample gave rise to the 21 T cell receptor beta chains below, sequenced in a study of TIL therapy for anti-PD-1-resistant metastatic lung cancer. The time point here: pre-treatment sample, taken before nivolumab and TIL therapy. This was the immunoSEQ v3 assay. The method was immunoSEQ multiplex PCR; TCRdb's version includes in-frame clones alone and lacks a portion of them. The sample carries tens of thousands of clones, 73% recorded once. The input for sequencing was blood, taken at baseline. Every receptor here comes from a person aged 25-79 years with non-small cell lung cancer.

V is TRBV19 and J is TRBJ2-1; 7 bases match TRBD2. V was clipped by 3 bases and J by 14 bases; unmatched bases: 13. The germline gives CDR1 LNHDA, CDR2 SQIVND (reference sequence). The CDR3 spans 14 residues. CDR3 amino acids: CASSIFGLDLSEFF. The DNA for the CDR3 is TGTGCCAGTAGTATCTTTGGACTAGATCTGTCTGAGTTCTTC.

The genes are TRBV7-6 and TRBJ1-4, with TRBD1 matching over 8 bases. Germline loops: CDR1 SGHVS, CDR2 FNYEAQ. With 5 bases clipped from V and 2 bases from J, the junction kept 4 bases outside the gene matches. This CDR3 has 15 residues. DNA of the CDR3: TGTGCCAGCAGCCCCCGACAGGGGACTAATGAAAAACTGTTTTTT. Translation gives CASSPRQGTNEKLFF.

Here the CDR3 reads CASSPLLAGARTDTQYF. CDR3 bases: TGTGCCAGCTCACCCCTCCTAGCGGGGGCTCGCACAGATACGCAGTATTTT. V is TRBV18 and J is TRBJ2-3, with 10 bases aligning to TRBD2. The germline V gene has CDR1 KGHSH and CDR2 LQKENI. Germline trimming cut 3 bases from V and 1 base from J; bases unmatched to any gene: 7. CDR3 length: 17 residues.

The chain has TRBV6-6 and TRBJ1-1, with D hard to call. The CDR3 contains 11 residues. The ends were cut back, 6 bases at V and 5 bases at J, with 7 bases in the middle. The germline gives CDR1 MNHNY, CDR2 SVGAGI (reference sequence). The CDR3 DNA reads TGTGCCAGCAGGCACTTTACTGAAGCTTTCTTT. Translating gives CASRHFTEAFF.

The genes are TRBV6-5 and TRBJ2-1; maybe TRBD1 (6 bases). Germline CDR1 and CDR2: MNHEY and SVGAGI. CDR3 length equals 14 residues. Trimming left V 2 bases short and J 9 bases short, with 14 bases between. CDR3 region: CASSYGQGKGEQFF. CDR3 DNA: TGTGCCAGCAGTTACGGTCAGGGGAAGGGTGAGCAGTTCTTC.

The CDR3 reads CASSSRGSNQPQHF. CDR3 bases: TGTGCCAGCAGCTCTCGGGGTTCCAATCAGCCCCAGCATTTT. This sequence joins TRBV7-9 and TRBJ1-5; D unresolved. Per germline, CDR1 SEHNR and CDR2 FQNEAQ (reference sequence). The ends were cut back, 4 bases at V and 3 bases at J, with 10 bases in the middle. The length of the CDR3 is 14 residues.

The V gene is TRBV4-3, the J gene TRBJ1-3; D might be TRBD1 (6 bases). Germline values: CDR1 LGHNA, CDR2 YSLEER. V lost 4 bases, J lost 1 base, and 14 bases lay in between. The CDR3 is 16 residues long. The CDR3 loop is CASSPWGLTSGNTIYF. As DNA, the CDR3 is TGCGCCAGCAGCCCCTGGGGGCTTACTTCTGGAAACACCATATATTTT.

The chain joins TRBV18 to TRBJ2-7, with D perhaps matching TRBD1 or TRBD2 (5 bases each). CDR1 is KGHSH and CDR2 is LQKENI in the germline V gene. This CDR3 is built from 14 residues. The V gene lost 1 base and the J gene lost 2 bases, with 9 bases spanning the gap. The chain's CDR3 is CASSPRDGAYEQYF. In DNA form, the CDR3 reads TGTGCCAGCTCACCACGGGACGGAGCCTACGAGCAGTACTTC.

The chain uses TRBV7-2 and TRBJ2-5, with D unresolved. The CDR3 sequence is 14 residues long. The germline gives CDR1 SGHTA, CDR2 FQGNSA. The ends were cut back, 5 bases at V and 1 base at J, with 11 bases in the middle. Here the CDR3 DNA reads TGTGCCAGCAGCCCCACTAAGACCCAAGAGACCCAGTACTTC. This translates into CASSPTKTQETQYF.

The chain has TRBV7-2 and TRBJ2-7; D remains ambiguous. Trimming cost V 5 bases and J 3 bases, with 29 bases left between them. The CDR3 length is 19 residues. The V gene's germline CDR1 is SGHTA and CDR2 FQGNSA. The CDR3 nucleotides are TGTGCCAGCAGCCGCCGGGTCTTCAATAGGCGAACGCACGACTACGAGCAGTACTTC. The encoded protein is CASSRRVFNRRTHDYEQYF.

This clone was detected a few times. The chain uses TRBV7-9 and TRBJ2-1; 9 bases fit TRBD1. Per the germline V gene, CDR1 is SEHNR and CDR2 is FQNEAQ (reference sequence). The CDR3 totals 15 residues. The trim removed 6 bases at V and 5 bases at J, leaving 8 bases unmatched. The CDR3 sequence: CASSSDRGKNNEQFF. The CDR3 DNA follows: TGTGCCAGCAGTTCTGACAGGGGGAAAAACAATGAGCAGTTCTTC.

A few counts support this clone. The V call is TRBV30, the J call TRBJ1-5; maybe TRBD1 (6 bases). Germline V gene data show CDR1 as GTSNPN and CDR2 as SVGIG (reference sequence). Trimming removed 4 bases at V and 2 bases at J, with 9 bases between. The CDR3 totals 13 residues. DNA for the CDR3: TGTGCCTGGAACAGGGAGGGCAATCAGCCCCAGCATTTT. Translating gives CAWNREGNQPQHF.

The chain recombines TRBV4-3 with TRBJ2-5, with 8 positions matching TRBD2. This CDR3 spans 16 amino acids. Looked up from germline, CDR1 is LGHNA and CDR2 is YSLEER. Unmatched junction bases numbered 8, after V lost 0 bases and J lost 5 bases. CDR3 in DNA: TGCGCCAGCAGCCAAGATTCGGGAGGGTGGGGGGAGACCCAGTACTTC. It translates to CASSQDSGGWGETQYF.

The V call is TRBV5-4, the J call TRBJ2-3, with D hard to call. CDR3 length: 16 residues. The germline V gene encodes CDR1 SGHNT and CDR2 YYREEE (reference sequence). Between the trimmed V and J ends, which lost 3 bases and 0 bases, there was a span of 14 bases. CDR3 loop: CASSSGPRPSTDTQYF. The CDR3 region has the DNA TGTGCCAGCAGCTCCGGTCCCCGCCCTAGCACAGATACGCAGTATTTT.

V usage is TRBV11-2 and J usage is TRBJ2-2; D is perhaps TRBD2 (6 bases). V dropped 5 bases and J dropped 4 bases, with 14 bases sitting between them. Germline CDR1 reads SGHAT; CDR2 reads FQNNGV. The CDR3 is 15 amino acids. CDR3 sequence (DNA): TGTGCCAGCAGCGGCGGGACCCTTCTCACCGGGGAGCTGTTTTTT. As protein: CASSGGTLLTGELFF.

The chain carries TRBV2 and TRBJ2-5, with D unclear. Germline CDR1 reads SNHLY; CDR2 reads FYNNEI. Trimming stripped 3 bases from V and 5 bases from J, with 10 bases between. The CDR3 runs 13 residues. The CDR3 loop is CASSDLIGETQYF. Written as DNA, the CDR3 is TGTGCCAGCAGTGATTTGATAGGGGAGACCCAGTACTTC.

This clone was detected only a few times. The rearrangement joins TRBV30 to TRBJ1-3; weak D call: TRBD1 (5 bases). V lost 0 bases and J 5 bases, leaving 11 bases between the germline ends. The CDR3 totals 14 residues. Germline CDR1 is GTSNPN and CDR2 is SVGIG (reference sequence). The CDR3 DNA follows: TGTGCCTGGAGTGTCGCCCGACAGAGAAACACCATATATTTT. Protein: CAWSVARQRNTIYF.

The CDR3 DNA reads as TGTGCCTGGAGCCGACAGGGTGCCGAGCAGTACTTC. Residues: CAWSRQGAEQYF. The rearrangement joins TRBV30 to TRBJ2-7; 7 bases match TRBD1. This CDR3 is 12 amino acids long. Looked up from germline, CDR1 is GTSNPN and CDR2 is SVGIG (reference sequence). V gave up 3 bases and J gave up 6 bases; unmatched junction bases: 5. Variable domain in full (rest from reference TRBV30 and TRBJ2-7): SQTIHQWPATLVQPVGSPLSLECTVEGTSNPNLYWYRQAAGRGLQLLFYSVGIGQISSEVPQNLSASRPQDRQFILSSKKLLLSDSGFYLCAWSRQGAEQYFGPGTRLTVT.

This clone appeared a single time. V gene TRBV6-1 combines with J gene TRBJ2-5; 7 positions agree with TRBD2. The CDR3 consists of 15 residues. V trimming: 8 bases; J trimming: 5 bases; junction bases outside the gene matches: 14. CDR1 and CDR2 (germline): MNHNS, SASEGT. CDR3 DNA: TGTGCCAGCGCCCTGGTAGCGGGCCCTTCGGAGACCCAGTACTTC. Encoded protein: CASALVAGPSETQYF.

This clone appeared once. V is TRBV6-5 and J is TRBJ2-5, with 7 nucleotides matching TRBD2. Germline values: CDR1 MNHEY, CDR2 SVGAGI. V lost 5 bases to trimming and J lost 2 bases; unmatched junction nucleotides: 8. The CDR3 is made up of 15 amino acids. CDR3 protein: CASSHPGGGQETQYF. For the CDR3, the DNA is TGTGCCAGCAGTCACCCTGGGGGGGGACAAGAGACCCAGTACTTC.

This rearrangement joins TRBV7-6 to TRBJ2-3; D gene unclear. Germline CDR1 SGHVS, CDR2 FNYEAQ. V was shortened by 4 bases and J by 0 bases, with 5 bases between the two germline ends. This CDR3 is 13 amino acids long. CDR3 region: CASSYTSTDTQYF. CDR3 DNA: TGTGCCAGCAGCTATACCAGCACAGATACGCAGTATTTT. Full variable domain (rest looked up from reference TRBV7-6 and TRBJ2-3): GAGVSQSPRYKVTKRGQDVALRCDPISGHVSLYWYRQALGQGPEFLTYFNYEAQQDKSGLPNDRFSAERPEGSISTLTIQRTEQRDSAMYRCASSYTSTDTQYFGPGTRLTVL.